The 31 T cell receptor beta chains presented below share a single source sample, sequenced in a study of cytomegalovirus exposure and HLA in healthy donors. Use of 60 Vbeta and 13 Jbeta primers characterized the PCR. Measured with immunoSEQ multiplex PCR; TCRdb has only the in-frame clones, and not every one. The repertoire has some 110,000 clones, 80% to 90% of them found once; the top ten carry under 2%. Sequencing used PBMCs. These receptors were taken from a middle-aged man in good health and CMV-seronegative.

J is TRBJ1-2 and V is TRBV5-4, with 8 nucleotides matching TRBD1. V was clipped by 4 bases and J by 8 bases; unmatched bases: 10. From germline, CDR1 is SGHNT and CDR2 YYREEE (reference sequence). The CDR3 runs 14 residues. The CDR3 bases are TGTGCCAGCAGCGCACTTGGGACAGGTGACGGCTACACCTTC. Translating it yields CASSALGTGDGYTF.

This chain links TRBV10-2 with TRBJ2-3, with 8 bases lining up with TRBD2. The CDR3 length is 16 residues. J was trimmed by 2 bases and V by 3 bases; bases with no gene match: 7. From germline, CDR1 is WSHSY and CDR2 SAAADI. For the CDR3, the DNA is TGCGCCAGCAGTGATCGTTCGCGGGGGGCCACAGATACGCAGTATTTT. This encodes CASSDRSRGATDTQYF.

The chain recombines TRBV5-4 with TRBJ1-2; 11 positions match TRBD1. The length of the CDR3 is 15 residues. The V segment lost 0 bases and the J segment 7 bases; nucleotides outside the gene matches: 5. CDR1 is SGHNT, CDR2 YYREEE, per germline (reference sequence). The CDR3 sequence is CASSLADRGQSGYTF. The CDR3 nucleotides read TGTGCCAGCAGCTTGGCGGACAGGGGGCAAAGTGGCTACACCTTC.

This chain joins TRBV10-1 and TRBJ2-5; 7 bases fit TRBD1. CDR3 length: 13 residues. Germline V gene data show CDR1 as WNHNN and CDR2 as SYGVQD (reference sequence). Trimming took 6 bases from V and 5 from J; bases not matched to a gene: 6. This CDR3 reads CASSLTGSETQYF. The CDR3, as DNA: TGCGCCAGCAGCTTGACAGGGTCGGAGACCCAGTACTTC.

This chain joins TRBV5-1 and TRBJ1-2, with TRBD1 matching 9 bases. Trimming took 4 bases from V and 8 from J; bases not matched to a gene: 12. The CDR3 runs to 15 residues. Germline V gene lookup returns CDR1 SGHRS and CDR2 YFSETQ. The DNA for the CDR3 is TGCGCCAGCAGCCCTAAGGGCGGGACAGGGCTCGGCTACACCTTC. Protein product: CASSPKGGTGLGYTF.

CDR3 amino acids: CAWAWGGVDEKLFF. CDR3 bases: TGTGCCTGGGCCTGGGGAGGGGTGGATGAAAAACTGTTTTTT. The genes are TRBV30 and TRBJ1-4, with D maybe TRBD1 (5 bases). The CDR3 is 14 residues long. CDR1 is GTSNPN, CDR2 SVGIG, per germline (reference sequence). V gave up 5 bases and J gave up 6 bases, with 16 bases separating them.

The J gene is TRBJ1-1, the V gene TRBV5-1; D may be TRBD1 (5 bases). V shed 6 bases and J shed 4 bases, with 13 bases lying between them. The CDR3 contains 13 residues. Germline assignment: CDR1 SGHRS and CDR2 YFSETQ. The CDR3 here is CASTLQEGTEAFF. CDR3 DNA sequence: TGCGCCAGCACCCTACAGGAGGGCACTGAAGCTTTCTTT.

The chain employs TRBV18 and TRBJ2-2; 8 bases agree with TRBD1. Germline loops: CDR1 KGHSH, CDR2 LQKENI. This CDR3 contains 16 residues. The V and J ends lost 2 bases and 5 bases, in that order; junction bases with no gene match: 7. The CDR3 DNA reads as TGTGCCAGCTCACCAAATCAGGGGGCCGATACCGGGGAGCTGTTTTTT. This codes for CASSPNQGADTGELFF.

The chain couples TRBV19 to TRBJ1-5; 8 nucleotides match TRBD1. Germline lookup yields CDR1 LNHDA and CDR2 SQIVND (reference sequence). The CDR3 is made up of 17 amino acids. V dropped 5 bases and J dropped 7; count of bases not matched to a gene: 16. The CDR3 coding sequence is TGTGCCAGTAGTTTCGGACAGGGAAGAGGAATAAACCAGCCCCAGCATTTT. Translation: CASSFGQGRGINQPQHF. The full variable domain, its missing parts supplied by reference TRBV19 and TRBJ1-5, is DGGITQSPKYLFRKEGQNVTLSCEQNLNHDAMYWYRQDPGQGLRLIYYSQIVNDFQKGDIAEGYSVSREKKESFPLTVTSAQKNPTAFYLCASSFGQGRGINQPQHFGDGTRLSIL.

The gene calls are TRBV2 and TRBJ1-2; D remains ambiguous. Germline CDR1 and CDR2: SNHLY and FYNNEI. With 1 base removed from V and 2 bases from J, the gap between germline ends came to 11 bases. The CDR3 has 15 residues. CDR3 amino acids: CASSEVRETNYGYTF. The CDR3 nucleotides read TGTGCCAGCAGTGAAGTACGGGAGACAAACTATGGCTACACCTTC.

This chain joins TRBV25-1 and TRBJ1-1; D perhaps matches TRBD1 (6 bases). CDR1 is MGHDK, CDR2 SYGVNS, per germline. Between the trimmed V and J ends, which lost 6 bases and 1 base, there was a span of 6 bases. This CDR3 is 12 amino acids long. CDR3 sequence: CASRDRNTEAFF. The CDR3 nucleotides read TGTGCCAGCAGGGACAGGAACACTGAAGCTTTCTTT.

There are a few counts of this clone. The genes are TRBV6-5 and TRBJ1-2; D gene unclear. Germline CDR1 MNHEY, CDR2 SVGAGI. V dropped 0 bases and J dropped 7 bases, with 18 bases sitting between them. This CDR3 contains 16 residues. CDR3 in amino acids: CASSYSILGETSGYTF. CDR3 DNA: TGTGCCAGCAGTTACTCGATACTTGGGGAAACTAGTGGCTACACCTTC.

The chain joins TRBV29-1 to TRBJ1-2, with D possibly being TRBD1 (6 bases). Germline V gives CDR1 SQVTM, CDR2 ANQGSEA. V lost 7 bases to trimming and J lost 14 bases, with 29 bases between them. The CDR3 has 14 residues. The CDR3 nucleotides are TGCAGCGCCACAGGGCCAACCGTAACTATGGCTCAAACCTTC. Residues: CSATGPTVTMAQTF.

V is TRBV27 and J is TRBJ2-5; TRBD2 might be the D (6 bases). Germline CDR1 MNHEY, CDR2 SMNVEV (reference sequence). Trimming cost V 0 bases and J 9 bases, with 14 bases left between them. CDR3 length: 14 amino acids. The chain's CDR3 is CASSLSGWGDSQYF. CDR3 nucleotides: TGTGCCAGCAGTTTATCGGGTTGGGGGGATTCCCAGTACTTC.

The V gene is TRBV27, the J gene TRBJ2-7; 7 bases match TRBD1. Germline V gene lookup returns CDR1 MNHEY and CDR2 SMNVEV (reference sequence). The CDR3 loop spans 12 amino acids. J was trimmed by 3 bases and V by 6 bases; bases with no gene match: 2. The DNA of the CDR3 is TGTGCCAGCAGACGACAGGGCTACGAGCAGTACTTC. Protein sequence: CASRRQGYEQYF.

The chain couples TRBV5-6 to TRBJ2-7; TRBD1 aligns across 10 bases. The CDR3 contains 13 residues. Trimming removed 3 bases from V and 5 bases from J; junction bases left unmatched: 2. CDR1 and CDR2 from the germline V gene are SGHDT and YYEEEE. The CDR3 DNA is TGTGCCAGCAGCTCGACAGGGGGCGACGAGCAGTACTTC. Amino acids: CASSSTGGDEQYF. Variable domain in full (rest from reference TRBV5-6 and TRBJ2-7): DAGVTQSPTHLIKTRGQQVTLRCSPKSGHDTVSWYQQALGQGPQFIFQYYEEEERQRGNFPDRFSGHQFPNYSSELNVNALLLGDSALYLCASSSTGGDEQYFGPGTRLTVT.

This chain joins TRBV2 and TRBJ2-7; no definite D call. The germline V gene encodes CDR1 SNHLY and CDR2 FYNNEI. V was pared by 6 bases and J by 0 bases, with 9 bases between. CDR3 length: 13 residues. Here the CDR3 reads CASSVADSYEQYF. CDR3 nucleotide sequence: TGTGCCAGCAGCGTGGCAGACTCCTACGAGCAGTACTTC.

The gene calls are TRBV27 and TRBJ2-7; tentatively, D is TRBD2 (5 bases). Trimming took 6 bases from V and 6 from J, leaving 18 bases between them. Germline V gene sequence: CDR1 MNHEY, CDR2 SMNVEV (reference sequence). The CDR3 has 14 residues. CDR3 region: CASSARIAPSEQYF. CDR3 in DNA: TGTGCCAGCAGCGCCCGGATAGCGCCATCCGAGCAGTACTTC.

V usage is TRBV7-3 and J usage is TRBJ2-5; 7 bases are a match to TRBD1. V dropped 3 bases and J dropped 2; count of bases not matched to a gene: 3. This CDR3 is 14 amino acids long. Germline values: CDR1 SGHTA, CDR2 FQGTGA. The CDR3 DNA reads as TGTGCCAGCAGCTTCGGACAGGCGCAAGAGACCCAGTACTTC. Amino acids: CASSFGQAQETQYF.

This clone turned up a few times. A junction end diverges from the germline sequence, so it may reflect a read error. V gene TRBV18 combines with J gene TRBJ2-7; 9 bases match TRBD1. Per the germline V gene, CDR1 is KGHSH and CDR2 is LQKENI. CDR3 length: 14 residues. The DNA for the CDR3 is TGTGCCAGCTCACCGGGACAGGGCTCCCACGAGCAGTACTTC. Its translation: CASSPGQGSHEQYF.

The CDR3: CASGNRHPLEYF. The DNA for the CDR3 is TGTGCCAGCGGAAACCGACACCCCCTCGAGTATTTT. V usage is TRBV27 and J usage is TRBJ2-3; D gene ambiguous. CDR1 MNHEY and CDR2 SMNVEV come from the germline V gene (reference sequence). The ends were cut back, 8 bases at V and 13 bases at J, with 19 bases in the middle. The CDR3 sequence is 12 residues long.

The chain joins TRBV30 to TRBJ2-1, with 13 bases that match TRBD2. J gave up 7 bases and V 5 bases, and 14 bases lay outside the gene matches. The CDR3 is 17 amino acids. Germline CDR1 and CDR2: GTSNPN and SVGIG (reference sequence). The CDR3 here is CAWGSTSGGHRENEQFF. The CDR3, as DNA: TGTGCCTGGGGCTCGACTAGCGGGGGGCATCGGGAAAATGAGCAGTTCTTC.

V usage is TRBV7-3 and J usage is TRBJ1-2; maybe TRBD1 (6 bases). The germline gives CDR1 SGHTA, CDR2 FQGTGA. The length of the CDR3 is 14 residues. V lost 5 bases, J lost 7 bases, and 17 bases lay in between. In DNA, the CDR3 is TGTGCCAGCAGCGCCAACTTGGGGGCAGGTGGCTACACCTTC. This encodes CASSANLGAGGYTF.

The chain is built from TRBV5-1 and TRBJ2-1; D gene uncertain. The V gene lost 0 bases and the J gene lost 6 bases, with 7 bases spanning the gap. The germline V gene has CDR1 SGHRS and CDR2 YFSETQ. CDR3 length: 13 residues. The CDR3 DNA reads TGCGCCAGCAGCTTGGATAGCCCCAATGAGCAGTTCTTC. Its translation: CASSLDSPNEQFF.

This CDR3 reads CASSALAGGDYNEQFF. DNA of the CDR3: TGTGCCAGCAGCGCGTTAGCGGGGGGCGACTACAATGAGCAGTTCTTC. The chain is built from TRBV11-1 and TRBJ2-1; TRBD2 matches at 10 bases. The CDR3 totals 16 residues. Germline-derived CDR1 and CDR2 are SGHAT and FQDESV (reference sequence). Losses at the gene ends were 5 bases for V and 3 bases for J; bases not matched to a gene: 7. Supplemented by reference TRBV11-1 and TRBJ2-1, the full variable domain reads EAEVAQSPRYKITEKSQAVAFWCDPISGHATLYWYRQILGQGPELLVQFQDESVVDDSQLPKDRFSAERLKGVDSTLKIQPAELGDSAMYLCASSALAGGDYNEQFFGPGTRLTVL.

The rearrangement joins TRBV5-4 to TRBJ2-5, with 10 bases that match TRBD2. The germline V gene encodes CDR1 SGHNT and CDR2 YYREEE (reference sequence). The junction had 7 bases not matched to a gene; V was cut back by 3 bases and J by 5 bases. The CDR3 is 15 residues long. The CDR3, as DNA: TGTGCCAGCAGCTCCCTAGCGGGGGCCCGGGAGACCCAGTACTTC. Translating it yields CASSSLAGARETQYF.

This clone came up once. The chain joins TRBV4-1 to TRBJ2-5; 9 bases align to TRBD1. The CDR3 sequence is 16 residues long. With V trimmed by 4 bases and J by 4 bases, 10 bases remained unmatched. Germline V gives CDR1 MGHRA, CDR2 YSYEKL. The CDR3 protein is CASSPNGDRVIETQYF. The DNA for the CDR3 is TGCGCCAGCAGCCCCAACGGGGACAGGGTAATAGAGACCCAGTACTTC.

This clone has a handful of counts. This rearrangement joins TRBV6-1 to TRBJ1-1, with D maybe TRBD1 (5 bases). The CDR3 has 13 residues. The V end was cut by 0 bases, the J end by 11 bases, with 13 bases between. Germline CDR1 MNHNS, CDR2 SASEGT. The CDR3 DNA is TGTGCCAGCAGTGAAGCGGGACTGACGTCCGCTTTCTTT. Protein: CASSEAGLTSAFF.

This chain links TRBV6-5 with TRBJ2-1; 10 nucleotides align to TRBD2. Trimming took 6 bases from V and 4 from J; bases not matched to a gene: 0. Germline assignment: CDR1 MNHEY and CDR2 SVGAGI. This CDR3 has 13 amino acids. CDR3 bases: TGTGCCAGCAGACTAGCGGGGTACAATGAGCAGTTCTTC. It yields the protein CASRLAGYNEQFF.

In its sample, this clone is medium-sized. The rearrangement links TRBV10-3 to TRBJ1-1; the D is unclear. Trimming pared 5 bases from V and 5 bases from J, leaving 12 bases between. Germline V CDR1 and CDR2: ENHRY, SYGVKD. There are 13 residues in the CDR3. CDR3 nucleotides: TGTGCCATCAGTACCCGAGGAGGGACTGAAGCTTTCTTT. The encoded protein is CAISTRGGTEAFF.

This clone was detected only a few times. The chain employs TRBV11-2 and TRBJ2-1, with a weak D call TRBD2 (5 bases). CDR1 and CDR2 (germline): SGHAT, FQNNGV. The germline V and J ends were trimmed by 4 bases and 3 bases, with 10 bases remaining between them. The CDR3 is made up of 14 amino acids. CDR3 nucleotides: TGTGCCAGCAGCTCATCAGGACTCTACAATGAGCAGTTCTTC. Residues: CASSSSGLYNEQFF.